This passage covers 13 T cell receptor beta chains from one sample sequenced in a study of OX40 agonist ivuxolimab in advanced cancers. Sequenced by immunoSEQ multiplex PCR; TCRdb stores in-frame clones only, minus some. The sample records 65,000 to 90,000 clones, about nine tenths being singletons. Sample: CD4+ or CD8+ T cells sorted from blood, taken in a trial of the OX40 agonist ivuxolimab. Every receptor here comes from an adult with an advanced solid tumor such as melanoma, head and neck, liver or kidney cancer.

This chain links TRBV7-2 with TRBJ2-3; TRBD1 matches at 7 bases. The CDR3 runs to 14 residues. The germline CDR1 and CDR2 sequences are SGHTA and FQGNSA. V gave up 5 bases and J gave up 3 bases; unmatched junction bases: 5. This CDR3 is CASSQLQGTDTQYF. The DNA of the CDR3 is TGTGCCAGCAGCCAACTACAGGGGACAGATACGCAGTATTTT. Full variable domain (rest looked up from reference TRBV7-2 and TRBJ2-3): GAGVSQSPSNKVTEKGKDVELRCDPISGHTALYWYRQSLGQGLEFLIYFQGNSAPDKSGLPSDRFSAERTGGSVSTLTIQRTQQEDSAVYLCASSQLQGTDTQYFGPGTRLTVL.

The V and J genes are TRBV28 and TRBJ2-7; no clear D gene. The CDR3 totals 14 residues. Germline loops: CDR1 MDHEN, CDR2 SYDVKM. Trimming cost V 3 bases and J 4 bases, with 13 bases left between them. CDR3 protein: CASSLGGRRYEQYF. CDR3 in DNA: TGTGCCAGCAGTTTGGGCGGACGGCGGTACGAGCAGTACTTC.

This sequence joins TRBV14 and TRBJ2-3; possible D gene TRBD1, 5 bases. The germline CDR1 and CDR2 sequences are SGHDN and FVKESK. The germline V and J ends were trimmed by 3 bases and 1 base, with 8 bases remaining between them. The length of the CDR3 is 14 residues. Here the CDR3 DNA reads TGTGCCAGCAGCCATCGACAGCGCACAGATACGCAGTATTTT. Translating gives CASSHRQRTDTQYF.

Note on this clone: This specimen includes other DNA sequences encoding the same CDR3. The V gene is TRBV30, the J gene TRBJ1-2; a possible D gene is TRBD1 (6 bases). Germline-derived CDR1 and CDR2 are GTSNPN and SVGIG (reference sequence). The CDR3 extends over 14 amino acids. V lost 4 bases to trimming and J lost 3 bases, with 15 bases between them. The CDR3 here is CAWMAGGRYYGYTF. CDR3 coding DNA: TGTGCCTGGATGGCGGGGGGCAGATACTATGGCTACACCTTC.

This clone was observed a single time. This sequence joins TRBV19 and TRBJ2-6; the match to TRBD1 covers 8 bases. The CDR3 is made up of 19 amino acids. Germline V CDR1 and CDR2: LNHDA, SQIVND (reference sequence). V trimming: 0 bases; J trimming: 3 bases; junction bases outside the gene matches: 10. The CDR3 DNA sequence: TGTGCCAGTAGTATAGATTGGTCAGGGGGCTCGGGTGGGGCCAACGTCCTGACTTTC. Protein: CASSIDWSGGSGGANVLTF.

CDR3 sequence reads: CASTLLYSGMGEQYF. The CDR3 DNA sequence: TGTGCCAGCACCCTCCTCTATAGCGGGATGGGTGAGCAGTACTTC. V gene TRBV6-5 combines with J gene TRBJ2-7; 8 nucleotides match TRBD2. The trim removed 7 bases at V and 7 bases at J, leaving 15 bases unmatched. CDR3 length equals 15 residues. CDR1 and CDR2 from the germline V gene are MNHEY and SVGAGI.

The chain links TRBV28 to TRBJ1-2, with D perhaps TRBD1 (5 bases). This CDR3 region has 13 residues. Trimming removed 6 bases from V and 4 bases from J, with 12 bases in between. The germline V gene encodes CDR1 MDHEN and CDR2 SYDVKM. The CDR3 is CASSSMGVYGYTF. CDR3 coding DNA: TGTGCCAGCAGCTCGATGGGGGTCTATGGCTACACCTTC.

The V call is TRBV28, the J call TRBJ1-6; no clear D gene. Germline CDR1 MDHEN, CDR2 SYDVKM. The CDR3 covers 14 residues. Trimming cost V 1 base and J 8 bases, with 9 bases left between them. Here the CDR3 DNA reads TGTGCCAGCAGTTTATACATTCGGGATTCACCCCTCCACTTT. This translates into CASSLYIRDSPLHF.

CDR3 loop: CASSSLTSGYNEQFF. CDR3 sequence (DNA): TGTGCCAGCAGCTCCCTGACTAGCGGGTACAATGAGCAGTTCTTC. The chain combines TRBV5-4 with TRBJ2-1; TRBD2 matches 10 bases. CDR1 and CDR2 from the germline V gene are SGHNT and YYREEE (reference sequence). V lost 3 bases and J lost 4; bases outside the gene matches: 4. The CDR3 is 15 residues long. Drawing the rest from reference TRBV5-4 and TRBJ2-1, the complete variable domain is ETGVTQSPTHLIKTRGQQVTLRCSSQSGHNTVSWYQQALGQGPQFIFQYYREEENGRGNFPPRFSGLQFPNYSSELNVNALELDDSALYLCASSSLTSGYNEQFFGPGTRLTVL.

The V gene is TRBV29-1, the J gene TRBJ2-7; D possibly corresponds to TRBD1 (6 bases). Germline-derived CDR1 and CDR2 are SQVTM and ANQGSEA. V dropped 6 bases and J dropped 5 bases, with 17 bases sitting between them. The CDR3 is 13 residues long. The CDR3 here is CSVPGLGANEQYF. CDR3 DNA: TGCAGCGTGCCGGGCCTGGGGGCCAACGAGCAGTACTTC.

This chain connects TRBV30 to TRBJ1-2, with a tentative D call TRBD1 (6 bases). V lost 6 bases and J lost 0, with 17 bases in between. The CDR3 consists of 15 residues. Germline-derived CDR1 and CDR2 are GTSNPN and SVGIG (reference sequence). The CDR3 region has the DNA TGTGCCTGCAGTCCGGGGGGCACGGCTAACTATGGCTACACCTTC. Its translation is CACSPGGTANYGYTF.

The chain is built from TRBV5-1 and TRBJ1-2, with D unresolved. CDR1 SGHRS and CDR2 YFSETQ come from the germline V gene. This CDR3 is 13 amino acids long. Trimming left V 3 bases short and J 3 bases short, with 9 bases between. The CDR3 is CASSSDPDYGYTF. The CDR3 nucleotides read TGCGCCAGCAGCTCGGACCCCGACTATGGCTACACCTTC. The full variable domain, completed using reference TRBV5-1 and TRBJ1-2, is KAGVTQTPRYLIKTRGQQVTLSCSPISGHRSVSWYQQTPGQGLQFLFEYFSETQRNKGNFPGRFSGRQFSNSRSEMNVSTLELGDSALYLCASSSDPDYGYTFGSGTRLTVV.

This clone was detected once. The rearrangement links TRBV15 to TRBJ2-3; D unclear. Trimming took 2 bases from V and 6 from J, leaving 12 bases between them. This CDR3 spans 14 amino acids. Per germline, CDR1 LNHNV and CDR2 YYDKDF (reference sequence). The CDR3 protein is CATSRYSAADTQYF. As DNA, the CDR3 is TGTGCCACCAGCAGATACAGCGCAGCGGATACGCAGTATTTT.